The rows below give T cell receptor beta chains drawn from one sample of a study of T cell responses to AZD1222 COVID-19 vaccine. Here immunoSEQ multiplex PCR was the method, and the copy in TCRdb shows in-frame clones only, minus some. This sample carries about 140,000 clones, about 90% of them seen once, and the ten largest clones take 1.5% to 2%. The material was peripheral blood, obtained on day 0 of AZD1222 vaccination. These receptors came from an adult in good health. Each CDR3 is given with its conserved first and last residue. A D gene is named only where the DNA matches it firmly. Size tells how often a clone was seen (once, few, many) or the class of an expanded clone, and some rows leave it out.

>TRBJ1-6|NA|TRBV5-6|once
CASSQMGGLNSPLHF
TGTGCCAGCAGCCAAATGGGGGGGCTGAATTCACCCCTCCACTTT
>TRBJ1-1|NA|TRBV24-1|NA
CATSDPGQTEAFF
TGTGCCACCAGTGACCCCGGACAGACAGAAGCTTTCTTT
>TRBJ1-5|NA|TRBV5-5|NA
CASSLDGGPQPQHF
TGTGCCAGCAGCTTAGATGGGGGGCCTCAGCCCCAGCATTTT
>TRBJ1-2|NA|TRBV27|NA
CASSPGYGYTF
TGTGCCAGCAGCCCTGGCTATGGCTACACCTTC
>TRBJ1-6|TRBD1|TRBV27|NA
CASSLRDRNSPLHF
TGTGCCAGCAGTTTACGGGACAGAAATTCACCCCTCCACTTT
>TRBJ1-5|NA|TRBV7-2|NA
CASSLADSNQPQHF
TGTGCCAGCAGCTTAGCGGACAGCAATCAGCCCCAGCATTTT
>TRBJ1-1|NA|TRBV5-5|few
CASSPLGADLRPAFF
TGTGCCAGCAGCCCACTCGGTGCTGACCTCCGCCCGGCTTTCTTT
>TRBJ1-1|NA|TRBV7-9|NA
CASSLTDTEAFF
TGTGCCAGCAGCTTAACCGACACTGAAGCTTTCTTT
>TRBJ1-1|NA|TRBV5-1|NA
CASSLTGKLNTEAFF
TGCGCCAGCAGCTTGACAGGCAAGCTGAACACTGAAGCTTTCTTT
>TRBJ2-1|TRBD2|TRBV19|NA
CASSVYAGTSGGSAQFF
TGTGCCAGTAGTGTCTATGCCGGGACTAGCGGGGGTTCTGCGCAGTTCTTC
>TRBJ1-1|TRBD1|TRBV5-1|NA
CASSLTGGINEAFF
TGCGCCAGCAGCTTGACAGGGGGCATAAACGAAGCTTTCTTT
>TRBJ1-1|NA|TRBV24-1|NA
CATWHSLNTEAFF
TGTGCCACCTGGCACAGCTTGAACACTGAAGCTTTCTTT
>TRBJ1-1|NA|TRBV20-1|once
CSAGKNTEAFF
TGCAGTGCTGGGAAAAACACTGAAGCTTTCTTT
>TRBJ2-1|NA|TRBV20-1|NA
CSASPPPVSSWDLQFF
TGCAGTGCTAGTCCCCCCCCCGTGAGTTCTTGGGACCTTCAGTTCTTC
>TRBJ1-2|TRBD1|TRBV29-1|NA
CSADTPTGADYGYTF
TGCAGCGCCGACACCCCAACAGGGGCCGACTATGGCTACACCTTC
>TRBJ2-2|TRBD1|TRBV7-9|NA
CASSSTGVVTGELFF
TGTGCCAGCAGCTCCACAGGGGTTGTTACCGGGGAGCTGTTTTTT
>TRBJ1-4|NA|TRBV2|NA
CASIRDKDEKLFF
TGTGCCAGCATCCGGGACAAGGACGAAAAACTGTTTTTT
>TRBJ2-7|TRBD1|TRBV3-1/TRBV3-2|NA
CASSSRTGNSYEQYF
TGTGCCAGCAGCTCCCGGACAGGGAACTCCTACGAGCAGTACTTC
>TRBJ1-1|NA|TRBV4-1|few
CASTLGPLNTEAFF
TGCGCCAGCACCCTGGGACCCCTGAACACTGAAGCTTTCTTT
>TRBJ1-2|TRBD1|TRBV7-2|NA
CASSLSGQGGYGYTF
TGTGCCAGCAGCTTATCTGGACAGGGAGGCTATGGCTACACCTTC
>TRBJ1-3|TRBD1|TRBV5-4|NA
CASSPNTGRGPGNTIYF
TGTGCCAGCAGCCCGAATACTGGCAGGGGGCCTGGAAACACCATATATTTT
>TRBJ1-1|TRBD1|TRBV7-2|NA
CASTRGQVSTEAFF
TGTGCCAGCACTAGGGGGCAGGTGAGCACTGAAGCTTTCTTT
>TRBJ1-1|NA|TRBV28|NA
CASSNNRATEAFF
TGTGCCAGCAGTAACAACAGGGCTACTGAAGCTTTCTTT
>TRBJ1-2|NA|TRBV28|NA
CASSFTDLYGYTF
TGTGCCAGCAGTTTCACAGACCTCTATGGCTACACCTTC
>TRBJ2-1|NA|TRBV5-6|once
CASSFYPDYPDNEQFF
TGTGCCAGCAGCTTCTACCCCGACTACCCTGACAATGAGCAGTTCTTC
>TRBJ2-7|TRBD2|TRBV28|few
CASSSGTSGTYEQYF
TGTGCCAGCAGTTCAGGGACTAGCGGCACCTACGAGCAGTACTTC
>TRBJ2-2|NA|TRBV5-1|NA
CASIEGGLNTGELFF
TGCGCCAGCATCGAGGGAGGCCTGAACACCGGGGAGCTGTTTTTT
>TRBJ1-3|NA|TRBV5-1|NA
CASSGGGRGNTIYF
TGCGCCAGCAGTGGTGGGGGCCGTGGAAACACCATATATTTT
>TRBJ2-3|NA|TRBV2|NA
CASSDSSGRTDTQYF
TGTGCCAGCAGTGATTCCAGCGGGCGCACAGATACGCAGTATTTT
>TRBJ1-2|NA|TRBV28|NA
CASSAPGLGNYGYTF
TGTGCCAGCAGTGCTCCAGGGTTGGGAAACTATGGCTACACCTTC
>TRBJ1-6|NA|TRBV28|NA
CASSGPKHSYNSPLHF
TGTGCCAGCAGTGGACCTAAACACTCCTATAATTCACCCCTCCACTTT
>TRBJ2-7|TRBD2|TRBV9|NA
CASSVAGGGTYEQYF
TGTGCCAGCAGCGTAGCGGGGGGGGGTACGTACGAGCAGTACTTC
>TRBJ2-1|TRBD1|TRBV15|NA
CATSRRQGEYNEQFF
TGTGCCACCAGCAGAAGACAGGGGGAGTACAATGAGCAGTTCTTC
>TRBJ1-2|NA|TRBV3-1/TRBV3-2|NA
CASSPGEGRYGYTF
TGTGCCAGCAGCCCAGGAGAGGGTCGCTATGGCTACACCTTC
>TRBJ1-2|TRBD1|TRBV7-6|NA
CASSLGQISNYGYTF
TGTGCCAGCAGCTTGGGACAGATTTCTAACTATGGCTACACCTTC
>TRBJ2-2|NA|TRBV11-3|NA
CASSTRGGTGELFF
TGTGCCAGCAGCACCAGGGGCGGGACCGGGGAGCTGTTTTTT